Following are 28 T cell receptor beta chains from one sample sequenced in a study of glioma-infiltrating T cells after dendritic cell vaccination. Time point indicated: after dendritic cell vaccination, including at tumor progression/relapse. Method: immunoSEQ multiplex PCR; TCRdb's copy keeps in-frame clones and lacks some. The sample has about 76,000 clones, roughly 91% seen once. This specimen consisted of blood, obtained after dendritic cell vaccination. The origin of the receptors is a human donor with glioblastoma.

The V and J genes are TRBV5-6 and TRBJ1-4; possible D gene TRBD1, 5 bases. The CDR3 length is 13 residues. V lost 3 bases and J lost 7, with 10 bases in between. The germline gives CDR1 SGHDT, CDR2 YYEEEE. As DNA, the CDR3 is TGTGCCAGCAGCTCCCTTAGGGGTGAAAAACTGTTTTTT. Its translation is CASSSLRGEKLFF.

CDR3 protein: CASSPQGHEQFF. CDR3 DNA sequence: TGTGCCAGCAGCCCGCAGGGGCATGAGCAGTTCTTC. V is TRBV4-2 and J is TRBJ2-1; tentatively, D is TRBD1 (6 bases). The germline gives CDR1 LGHNA, CDR2 YNFKEQ. The ends were cut back, 4 bases at V and 8 bases at J, with 9 bases in the middle. CDR3 length: 12 residues.

The genes are TRBV25-1 and TRBJ2-3, with no clear D. The germline gives CDR1 MGHDK, CDR2 SYGVNS. The ends were cut back, 4 bases at V and 6 bases at J, with 5 bases in the middle. This CDR3 has 11 amino acids. CDR3 residues: CASSAMDTQYF. The CDR3 nucleotides read TGTGCCAGCAGTGCTATGGATACGCAGTATTTT.

The V call is TRBV15, the J call TRBJ2-5, with 7 bases matching TRBD1. The trim removed 1 base at V and 5 bases at J, leaving 4 bases unmatched. The germline gives CDR1 LNHNV, CDR2 YYDKDF (reference sequence). This CDR3 is built from 14 residues. The CDR3 sequence: CATSRGGGGETQYF. In DNA form, the CDR3 reads TGTGCCACCAGCAGAGGAGGGGGCGGGGAGACCCAGTACTTC.

This chain links TRBV2 with TRBJ2-1, with D tentatively TRBD2 (7 bases). Germline V gene lookup returns CDR1 SNHLY and CDR2 FYNNEI. The CDR3 consists of 17 residues. V was trimmed by 1 base and J by 6 bases, leaving 19 bases between them. CDR3 nucleotide sequence: TGTGCCAGCAGTGAAGTTGCGGGGGCCGGGTGGGGCAATGAGCAGTTCTTC. Amino acids: CASSEVAGAGWGNEQFF.

This rearrangement joins TRBV19 to TRBJ2-2, with a weak D call TRBD2 (5 bases). Trimming pared 3 bases from V and 1 base from J, leaving 12 bases between. The germline gives CDR1 LNHDA, CDR2 SQIVND (reference sequence). There are 16 residues in the CDR3. The CDR3 region has the DNA TGTGCCAGTAGTATGGGAACCAGCGGGAACACCGGGGAGCTGTTTTTT. Protein: CASSMGTSGNTGELFF.

V is TRBV7-2 and J is TRBJ2-5; possible D gene TRBD1, 7 bases. The J call may not be correct, given that the DNA end is closer to TRBJ2-7. This CDR3 has 16 residues. Germline V gives CDR1 SGHTA, CDR2 FQGNSA. CDR3 in amino acids: CASSLARDRNSYEQYF. CDR3 in DNA: TGTGCCAGCAGCTTAGCGCGGGACAGAAACTCCTACGAGCAGTACTTC.

To note about this clone: In the same sample, other DNA sequences code for this CDR3. The J gene is TRBJ2-7, the V gene TRBV10-3; D gene uncertain. Trimming pared 3 bases from V and 4 bases from J, leaving 4 bases between. Germline V gene lookup returns CDR1 ENHRY and CDR2 SYGVKD. CDR3 length: 11 residues. Here the CDR3 reads CAISDSYEQYF. DNA of the CDR3: TGTGCCATCAGTGACTCGTACGAGCAGTACTTC.

The sample holds one count of this clone. The chain links TRBV19 to TRBJ1-2; tentatively, D is TRBD1 (5 bases). V was trimmed by 6 bases and J by 0 bases, leaving 14 bases between them. The CDR3 runs 15 residues. Germline CDR1 and CDR2: LNHDA and SQIVND (reference sequence). CDR3: CASRSRQTANYGYTF. The CDR3 bases are TGTGCCAGTAGAAGTCGACAGACCGCTAACTATGGCTACACCTTC.

The chain combines TRBV11-3 with TRBJ2-5, with 9 bases matching TRBD1. The CDR3 is 15 residues long. The V and J ends lost 5 bases and 5 bases, in that order; junction bases with no gene match: 9. Germline V gene sequence: CDR1 SGHNT, CDR2 YENEEA. The CDR3 nucleotides are TGTGCCAGCAGCCACCGGACAGGGGCTAGGGAGACCCAGTACTTC. This sequence encodes CASSHRTGARETQYF.

CDR3 sequence: CASSVRPLDTDTQYF. The CDR3 DNA follows: TGTGCCAGCAGCGTGCGCCCTCTCGACACAGATACGCAGTATTTT. The chain recombines TRBV9 with TRBJ2-3; D unclear. Trimming took 2 bases from V and 2 from J, leaving 12 bases between them. CDR1 and CDR2 (germline): SGDLS, YYNGEE. The CDR3 is 15 amino acids.

The chain couples TRBV7-9 to TRBJ1-5; weak D call: TRBD1 (6 bases). The CDR3 has 13 residues. Germline CDR1 is SEHNR and CDR2 is FQNEAQ (reference sequence). V lost 5 bases and J lost 7, with 12 bases in between. The CDR3 loop is CASSLPGDQPQHF. The CDR3 region has the DNA TGTGCCAGCAGCCTCCCAGGGGACCAGCCCCAGCATTTT.

J is TRBJ2-5 and V is TRBV5-6; TRBD1 is a possible D gene (6 bases). In germline, CDR1 is SGHDT, CDR2 YYEEEE. This CDR3 has 16 amino acids. V dropped 0 bases and J dropped 3 bases, with 15 bases sitting between them. The CDR3 protein is CASSLANGAGEETQYF. The CDR3 DNA sequence: TGTGCCAGCAGCTTGGCCAATGGGGCAGGGGAAGAGACCCAGTACTTC. The whole variable domain, remainder taken from reference TRBV5-6 and TRBJ2-5, is DAGVTQSPTHLIKTRGQQVTLRCSPKSGHDTVSWYQQALGQGPQFIFQYYEEEERQRGNFPDRFSGHQFPNYSSELNVNALLLGDSALYLCASSLANGAGEETQYFGPGTRLLVL.

Here the CDR3 DNA reads TGTGCCAGCAGCCGGACTCACGAGCAGTACTTC. This encodes CASSRTHEQYF. The J gene is TRBJ2-7, the V gene TRBV7-2; D possibly corresponds to TRBD2 (5 bases). V lost 5 bases, J lost 5 bases, and 7 bases lay in between. The CDR3 is 11 amino acids. Germline CDR1 reads SGHTA; CDR2 reads FQGNSA.

The chain is built from TRBV11-2 and TRBJ1-6; weak D call: TRBD1 (5 bases). V was pared by 2 bases and J by 1 base, with 9 bases between. The CDR3 loop spans 16 amino acids. The V gene's germline CDR1 is SGHAT and CDR2 FQNNGV. CDR3 nucleotide sequence: TGTGCCAGCAGCTTATTGCAGGGATCCTATAATTCACCCCTCCACTTT. Protein sequence: CASSLLQGSYNSPLHF.

The chain joins TRBV29-1 to TRBJ1-1; maybe TRBD1 (6 bases). With 6 bases removed from V and 10 bases from J, the gap between germline ends came to 15 bases. The CDR3 loop spans 11 amino acids. The germline V gene has CDR1 SQVTM and CDR2 ANQGSEA. For the CDR3, the DNA is TGCAGCGTGCTGATCGACAGGACAGCTTTCTTT. It is translated as CSVLIDRTAFF.

The V gene is TRBV10-1, the J gene TRBJ1-1; 8 bases align to TRBD1. V was pared by 6 bases and J by 5 bases, with 8 bases of the junction left unmatched. Germline CDR1 reads WNHNN; CDR2 reads SYGVQD (reference sequence). This CDR3 is 14 amino acids long. CDR3 residues: CASRGTGWGTEAFF. CDR3 sequence (DNA): TGCGCCAGCAGAGGGACAGGCTGGGGGACTGAAGCTTTCTTT.

This chain joins TRBV6-4 and TRBJ2-5, with TRBD1 as a possible D gene (6 bases). Trimming pared 2 bases from V and 9 bases from J, leaving 10 bases between. The germline CDR1 and CDR2 sequences are MRHNA and SNTAGT. The CDR3 extends over 12 amino acids. The CDR3 loop reads CASSDPGEAQYF. The DNA of the CDR3 is TGTGCCAGCAGTGACCCAGGGGAAGCCCAGTACTTC.

This clone was detected only a few times. The chain combines TRBV27 with TRBJ1-3, with D unresolved. The germline CDR1 and CDR2 sequences are MNHEY and SMNVEV (reference sequence). This CDR3 has 11 amino acids. V was pared by 5 bases and J by 4 bases, with 3 bases between. CDR3 protein: CASSQGNTIYF. The CDR3 coding sequence is TGTGCCAGCAGTCAGGGAAACACCATATATTTT.

This chain uses TRBV11-3 with TRBJ2-5; D ambiguous. Germline V gene sequence: CDR1 SGHNT, CDR2 YENEEA. Trimming pared 0 bases from V and 1 base from J, leaving 9 bases between. This CDR3 is built from 15 residues. This CDR3 reads CASSLDFPLQETQYF. The CDR3 bases are TGTGCCAGCAGCTTAGATTTCCCCCTCCAAGAGACCCAGTACTTC.

This chain connects TRBV30 to TRBJ2-5; D is perhaps TRBD2 (6 bases). Germline V lookup: CDR1 GTSNPN, CDR2 SVGIG (reference sequence). The CDR3 is 15 amino acids. With 3 bases removed from V and 5 bases from J, the gap between germline ends came to 19 bases. Here the CDR3 reads CAWRRRGQALETQYF. The CDR3 DNA sequence: TGTGCCTGGAGAAGGCGGGGCCAGGCGTTGGAGACCCAGTACTTC.

V gene TRBV27 combines with J gene TRBJ1-1; 7 bases are a match to TRBD1. The CDR3 spans 15 residues. J gave up 0 bases and V 4 bases, and 5 bases lay outside the gene matches. Germline assignment: CDR1 MNHEY and CDR2 SMNVEV (reference sequence). The CDR3 spells CASSWGDRLNTEAFF. In DNA, the CDR3 is TGTGCCAGCAGTTGGGGGGACAGATTGAACACTGAAGCTTTCTTT.

The CDR3 nucleotides read TGTGCCAGCAGCTTAGGTCCTAGCGGGTCGACCGGGGAGCTGTTTTTT. Protein sequence: CASSLGPSGSTGELFF. V and J are TRBV7-6 and TRBJ2-2, with 8 bases that match TRBD2. The CDR3 runs 16 residues. Looked up from germline, CDR1 is SGHVS and CDR2 is FNYEAQ. V shed 1 base and J 5 bases; nucleotides not matched to a gene: 6.

The gene calls are TRBV6-1 and TRBJ1-1; D may be TRBD1 (5 bases). The germline V and J ends were trimmed by 2 bases and 1 base, with 11 bases remaining between them. In germline, CDR1 is MNHNS, CDR2 SASEGT. This CDR3 is 15 amino acids long. The CDR3 reads CASSEIQGSNTEAFF. In DNA form, the CDR3 reads TGTGCCAGCAGTGAAATTCAGGGCTCGAACACTGAAGCTTTCTTT.

This chain joins TRBV29-1 and TRBJ1-2; possible D gene TRBD1, 6 bases. Trimming removed 7 bases at V and 8 bases at J, with 23 bases between. The germline V gene has CDR1 SQVTM and CDR2 ANQGSEA. The CDR3 contains 14 residues. The CDR3: CSGQNRAAEGGYTF. CDR3 DNA: TGCAGCGGTCAAAACAGGGCTGCCGAAGGGGGCTACACCTTC.

J is TRBJ2-3 and V is TRBV9; perhaps TRBD2 as D (6 bases). The V end was cut by 4 bases, the J end by 2 bases, with 11 bases between. In germline, CDR1 is SGDLS, CDR2 YYNGEE. CDR3 size: 14 residues. The CDR3 bases are TGTGCCAGCAGCCCTAGCGCGCTCACAGATACGCAGTATTTT. Amino acid sequence: CASSPSALTDTQYF.

V and J are TRBV7-9 and TRBJ1-2; D is perhaps TRBD1 (5 bases). Trimming stripped 1 base from V and 2 bases from J, with 8 bases between. From germline, CDR1 is SEHNR and CDR2 FQNEAQ (reference sequence). The CDR3 has 14 residues. CDR3 DNA: TGTGCCAGCAGCTTAGGGCGGGGCAACTATGGCTACACCTTC. It yields the protein CASSLGRGNYGYTF.

V gene TRBV9 combines with J gene TRBJ2-1; TRBD2 agrees at 9 bases. Germline V lookup: CDR1 SGDLS, CDR2 YYNGEE. V lost 0 bases and J lost 0; bases outside the gene matches: 4. The CDR3 covers 17 residues. The CDR3 protein is CASSVGLAVSSYNEQFF. CDR3 coding DNA: TGTGCCAGCAGCGTAGGACTAGCGGTGAGCTCCTACAATGAGCAGTTCTTC.